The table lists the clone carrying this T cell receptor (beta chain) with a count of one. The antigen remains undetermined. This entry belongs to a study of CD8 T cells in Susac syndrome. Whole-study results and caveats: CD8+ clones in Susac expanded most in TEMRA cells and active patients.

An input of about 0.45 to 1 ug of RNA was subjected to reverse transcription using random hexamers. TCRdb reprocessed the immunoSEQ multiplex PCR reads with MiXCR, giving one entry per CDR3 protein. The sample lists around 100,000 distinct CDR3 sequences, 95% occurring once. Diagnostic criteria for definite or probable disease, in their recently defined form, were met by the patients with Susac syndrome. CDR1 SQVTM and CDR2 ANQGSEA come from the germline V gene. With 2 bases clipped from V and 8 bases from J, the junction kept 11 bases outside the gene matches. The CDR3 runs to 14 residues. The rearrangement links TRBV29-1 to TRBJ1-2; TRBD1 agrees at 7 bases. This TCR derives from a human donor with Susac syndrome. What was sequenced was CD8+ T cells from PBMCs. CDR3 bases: TGCAGCGTTGAAAGAATGACAGGGATAGAAGGCTACACCTTC. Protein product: CSVERMTGIEGYTF. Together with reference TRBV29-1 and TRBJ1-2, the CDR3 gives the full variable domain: SAVISQKPSRDICQRGTSLTIQCQVDSQVTMMFWYRQQPGQSLTLIATANQGSEATYESGFVIDKFPISRPNLTFSTLTVSNMSPEDSSIYLCSVERMTGIEGYTFGSGTRLTVV.